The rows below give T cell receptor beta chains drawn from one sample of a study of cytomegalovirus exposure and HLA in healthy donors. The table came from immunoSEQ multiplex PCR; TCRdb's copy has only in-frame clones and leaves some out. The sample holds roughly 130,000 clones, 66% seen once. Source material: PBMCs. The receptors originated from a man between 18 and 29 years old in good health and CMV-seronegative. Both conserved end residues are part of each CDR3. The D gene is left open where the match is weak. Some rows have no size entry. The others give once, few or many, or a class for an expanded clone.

TGTGCCAGCAGTTTATTGCAAGGGGGCAATCAGCCCCAGCATTTT	CASSLLQGGNQPQHF	NA	TRBV28	few	15	TRBJ1-5
TGTGCCAGCAGCTCCCGGACTAGCGGGGGGGCCGTCTACGAGCAGTACTTC	CASSSRTSGGAVYEQYF	NA	TRBV21-1	NA	17	TRBJ2-7
TGTGCCAGTAGTATCCCGGGATTCGATGAAAAACTGTTTTTT	CASSIPGFDEKLFF	NA	TRBV19	NA	14	TRBJ1-4
TGTGCCAGCAGCCCGACAGGCTCCTACGAGCAGTACTTC	CASSPTGSYEQYF	NA	TRBV7-9	NA	13	TRBJ2-7
TGCGCCAGCAGCTTGGGACAGGGCGGCGAGCAGTACTTC	CASSLGQGGEQYF	TRBD1	TRBV5-1	NA	13	TRBJ2-7
TGCGCCAGCAGCTGGAACACCGGGACTAGCGGTAACGAGCAGTTCTTC	CASSWNTGTSGNEQFF	TRBD2	TRBV5-1	NA	16	TRBJ2-1
TGTGCCAGTAGTATAGGTCGGAGCGGGAACACTGAAGCTTTCTTT	CASSIGRSGNTEAFF	NA	TRBV19	NA	15	TRBJ1-1
TGTGCCAGCAGCCCGGCGGGGACGCAGTATTTT	CASSPAGTQYF	NA	TRBV2	few	11	TRBJ2-3
TGTGCCATACAGGGAAGGACTGAAGCTTTCTTT	CAIQGRTEAFF	NA	TRBV15	NA	11	TRBJ1-1
TGCGCCAGCAGCCAAGAACGGTCCGACAGGGGATGCGAGCAGTACTTC	CASSQERSDRGCEQYF	TRBD1	TRBV4-3	NA	16	TRBJ2-7
TGTGCCAGCAGTGCGGCAGGGGGGCCAGATACGCAGTATTTT	CASSAAGGPDTQYF	NA	TRBV6-4	NA	14	TRBJ2-3
TGTGCCAGCAGTTCAAACAGCTTGAACACTGAAGCTTTCTTT	CASSSNSLNTEAFF	NA	TRBV28	few	14	TRBJ1-1
TGCAGCGTTGAGGAGCTACAGACCCAGTACTTC	CSVEELQTQYF	NA	TRBV29-1	few	11	TRBJ2-5
TGTGCCAGCTCACCATTTAACAGGAGACAAGAGACCCAGTACTTC	CASSPFNRRQETQYF	NA	TRBV18	NA	15	TRBJ2-5
TGTGCCAGTAGTATCACGGGAGGGAGGCATGAGCAGTTCTTC	CASSITGGRHEQFF	TRBD2	TRBV19	NA	14	TRBJ2-1
TGTGCCAGCAGCTCCCCCTTTGGGGCATTTTTTTACGAGCAGTACTTC	CASSSPFGAFFYEQYF	NA	TRBV7-2	NA	16	TRBJ2-7
TGCAGTGCCGCTATGACAGTAAATGCCGGGGAGCTGTTTTTT	CSAAMTVNAGELFF	NA	TRBV29-1	once	14	TRBJ2-2
TGTGCCAGCAGTCACAGACTACCGGAGACCCAGTACTTC	CASSHRLPETQYF	NA	TRBV27	NA	13	TRBJ2-5
TGTGCCAGCAGCGTAGGGCCAGGGGGCGAAGACGAGCAGTACTTC	CASSVGPGGEDEQYF	TRBD1	TRBV9	NA	15	TRBJ2-7
TGTGCCAGCAGCCCGTGGGACAGTTGGACTGAAGCTTTCTTT	CASSPWDSWTEAFF	TRBD1	TRBV5-5	NA	14	TRBJ1-1
TGTGCCAGCTATACTAGCGGGAGAAAGGGTGAGCAGTTCTTC	CASYTSGRKGEQFF	TRBD2	TRBV14	NA	14	TRBJ2-1
TGCAGCGTTCCTCCGGACAGGGGTGGTGGCTACACCTTC	CSVPPDRGGGYTF	TRBD1	TRBV29-1	NA	13	TRBJ1-2
TGTGCCAGCAGTTTAGGAGGGGCAGGTGGCTACACCTTC	CASSLGGAGGYTF	NA	TRBV27	NA	13	TRBJ1-2
TGTGCCAGCAGCCAAGGTCGGACTAGCGGGGGGGCGGATGAGCAGTTCTTC	CASSQGRTSGGADEQFF	TRBD2	TRBV4-2	NA	17	TRBJ2-1
TGTGCCAGCTCCCCGAGGCTCGACAGGGTCCACGAGCAGTACTTC	CASSPRLDRVHEQYF	TRBD1	TRBV18	NA	15	TRBJ2-7
TGTGCCACCAGCAGAGACAGGGCTACCACCGGGGAGCTGTTTTTT	CATSRDRATTGELFF	NA	TRBV15	NA	15	TRBJ2-2
TGTGCCAGCAGTTCACTCTACGAGCAGTACTTC	CASSSLYEQYF	NA	TRBV28	NA	11	TRBJ2-7
TGTGCCAGCAGTCTACAGGGCGATGAGCAGTTCTTC	CASSLQGDEQFF	NA	TRBV28	NA	12	TRBJ2-1
TGTGCCAGCAGCTTAGGGGGGGGTGTCACAGATACGCAGTATTTT	CASSLGGGVTDTQYF	TRBD2	TRBV7-3	NA	15	TRBJ2-3
TGTGCCAGCAGTGAAGCGCTAGGGGCAGGGAATCAGCCCCAGCATTTT	CASSEALGAGNQPQHF	NA	TRBV2	NA	16	TRBJ1-5
TGTGCCAGTAGTACCCTTAGCGGGGTCGGGACCCAGTACTTC	CASSTLSGVGTQYF	TRBD2	TRBV19	NA	14	TRBJ2-5
TGTGCCAGCAGTGCGTTGTCGGGACAGGGTGAAAAACTGTTTTTT	CASSALSGQGEKLFF	TRBD1	TRBV25-1	NA	15	TRBJ1-4